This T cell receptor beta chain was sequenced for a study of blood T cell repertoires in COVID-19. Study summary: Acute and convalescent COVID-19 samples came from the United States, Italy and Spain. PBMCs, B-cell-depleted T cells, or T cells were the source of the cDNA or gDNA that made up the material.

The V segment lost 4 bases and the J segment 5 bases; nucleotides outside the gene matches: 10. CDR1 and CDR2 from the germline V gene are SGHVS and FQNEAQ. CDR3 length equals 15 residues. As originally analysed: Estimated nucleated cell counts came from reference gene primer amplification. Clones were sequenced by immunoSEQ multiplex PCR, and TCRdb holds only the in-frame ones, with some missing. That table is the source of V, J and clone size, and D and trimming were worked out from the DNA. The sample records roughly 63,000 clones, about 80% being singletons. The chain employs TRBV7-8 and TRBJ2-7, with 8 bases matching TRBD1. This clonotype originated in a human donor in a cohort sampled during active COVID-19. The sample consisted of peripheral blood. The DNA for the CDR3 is TGTGCCAGCAGCTCCCGATCGGACAGGGTCCACGAGCAGTACTTC. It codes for CASSSRSDRVHEQYF.